The sequence of this T cell receptor (beta chain) was determined in a study of cytomegalovirus exposure and HLA in healthy donors (dated by TCRdb to between 2016 and 2019). The study in broad terms: In an earlier analysis of some 610 of the donors, approximately 300 Gb of sequence data and 95 million to 130 million unique TCR beta sequences from about 180 million T cells were reported. Of the roughly 400 genotyped donors, around 81% fell in the genetic ancestry cluster associated with self-reported Caucasian donors. In addition to the first cohort of about 650 subjects, a separate validation cohort of 120 different subjects was used. Rather than drawing on any new phenotypic data, the later analysis identified candidate immune exposures from TCR beta sequences and the way those sequences occurred across donors. An earlier analysis of 587 of the donors used high-throughput TCR beta sequencing to judge whether each TCR beta V gene segment behaved as functional or pseudogenic. Roughly five DR-DQ haplotypes were handled as single units for association and clustering, since linkage in the cohort was strong. Both class I and class II loci were covered by HLA typing, at four-digit resolution. High-throughput TCR immunosequencing, statistical association of individual TCRs with disease status, and machine learning were combined to predict cytomegalovirus infection status. A later genetic analysis took genome-wide SNP genotypes for about three fifths of the 666 donors and used that subset as a discovery cohort. About 300 gigabases of sequencing data and 78 million or so unique TCR sequences were included in an early release covering about 600 HLA-typed donors. Every discovery cohort repertoire had been produced on one sequencing platform. Typing coverage differed by locus: A, B, C, DRB1 and DQB1 were typed in roughly 629-630 donors, DQA1 in about 510, DPA1 in approximately 600, and DPB1 in 450 to 480. Donor age, sex, ethnicity and CMV serostatus were compiled alongside the repertoire data. In a later analysis, previously published TCR beta repertoires from hundreds of donors were re-analyzed and high-resolution HLA genotyping was added so that TCR occurrence patterns could be studied. The study aimed to test whether signatures of past pathogen exposure could be identified by cataloging public T cell receptors. The study profiled the T cell repertoires of about 640 subjects by immunosequencing and related them to cytomegalovirus serostatus. Among 300 to 450 genotyped donors of the cohort, an average of about 240,000 unique TCR beta nucleotide sequences were sequenced per donor, around 20% of them non-productive.

Details on this clone: Its antigen has not been determined. No much larger clone exists at a distance of one base, and base qualities are not known.

Study-wide findings and limitations: According to a later analysis, parvovirus B19, influenza, CMV and Epstein-Barr virus appeared linked to several top co-occurrence clusters. A later analysis found that TCR association rates varied across HLA loci, with DRB1 alleles showing the most associated TCRs and HLA-C alleles the fewest. The cohort was sequenced for TCR beta chains only, and without alpha or paired-chain data the features that could be detected were limited. In a later analysis, around 17,000 TCR beta sequences were associated with specific HLA alleles at a false discovery rate of 0.05. The study gave a list of more than 150 TCR beta chains associated with cytomegalovirus. In vitro tests confirmed that three of the cytomegalovirus-associated TCR beta chains recognize cytomegalovirus antigens. The only immune exposure information available for the cohort was CMV serostatus. Presence/absence analyses assumed roughly uniform sequencing depth across donors, an assumption that may not hold. A later genetic analysis reported fewer N-insertions in productive TCRs among donors in an Asian-associated ancestry cluster than the roughly 620-donor mean. A later analysis found that HLA-associated TCR beta chains were more clonally expanded and had lower generation probabilities than equally common non-associated chains. When HLA alleles, especially DR and DQ, strongly co-occurred, attributing TCR associations to individual alleles was difficult. A further reported finding was that TCR beta sequences accurately predicted the HLA-A and HLA-B alleles for most subjects in the first cohort. A cluster of highly shared sequence variants was judged likely to be a technical artifact of the sequencing pipeline. Across donors, most TCR sequences were observed very rarely, whereas some public TCRs were present in many individuals. Because counts were too low, seventeen rarely observed V segments, including chromosome 9 orphons, were left out of the earlier analysis of approximately 500 of the donors. V-gene and J-gene trimming of TCR beta chains was associated with a missense DCLRE1C variant in a later genetic analysis, and the association was replicated in an independent cohort. The authors suggested that the approach could potentially be extended to other disease states and immunological phenotypes. The classifier was reported to diagnose cytomegalovirus status with high specificity and sensitivity in both the original and validation cohorts. According to a later analysis, most CMV-associated TCR beta chains appeared to be HLA-restricted, and the HLA associations seemed to be driven largely by CMV exposure. In an earlier analysis of approximately 590 of the donors, most TCR beta V segments were observed in productive rearrangements about 87% or about 30% of the time, broadly matching IMGT annotations. Because some donors lacked HLA typing at each locus, the association tests relied only on the typed subset. Linkage disequilibrium might explain the correlated functional status among segregating V segments, but an unknown experimental factor could not be ruled out.

The cohort consisted of some 670 healthy bone marrow donors. At the time of sampling, all cohort members were nominally healthy, though unrecorded immune exposures were likely present. The donor tested CMV seropositive, placing the donor among the approximately 290 seropositive members of the cohort. A peripheral blood sample was collected from each donor, and TCR beta sequencing was performed on peripheral blood mononuclear cells. Genomic DNA extraction from the blood cell samples was performed with the Qiagen DNeasy Blood Extraction Kit. Library construction relied on the immunoSEQ multiplex PCR assay. For the multiplex PCR, a mixture combining 60 forward primers for TCR Vbeta segments and 13 reverse primers for TCR Jbeta segments was used. A multiplex PCR assay on genomic DNA amplified the CDR3 region of rearranged TCR beta genes. Amplified TCR beta libraries were sequenced as 87-base-pair reads on the Illumina HiSeq System. The study's own analysis went as follows. A later analysis tallied around 82 million unique TCR beta chains across the 610 or so repertoires, and around 12 million of those chains were shared by two or more donors. A nearest-neighbor algorithm error-corrected the raw reads and collapsed the reads into unique sequences, merging closely related sequences to remove PCR and sequencing errors. V, D and J gene segments were assigned by aligning CDR3 sequences to IMGT reference sequences. For a sequence to be retained, a match of at least six nucleotides was required to both a V gene segment and a J gene segment. Rearrangements were called productive when the CDR3 lacked stop codons and stayed in frame with V and J; all others were non-productive. CDR3 was defined according to IMGT convention as the region running from the second conserved V-encoded cysteine to the conserved J-encoded phenylalanine. The earlier analysis of some 540 of the donors excluded any sequence lacking an unambiguous match to a single V gene segment. An earlier analysis of approximately 590 of the donors called V segments functional above 56.7% productive rearrangements and segregating when the between-donor standard deviation exceeded 5%. To diagnose cytomegalovirus status from the catalog of TCR beta chain sequences, a statistical classification framework was built. V and J gene assignment, in a later analysis, came from comparing TCR nucleotide sequences with IMGT/GENE-DB human TR gene sequences. A later analysis assigned CDR3 sequences and most-parsimonious VDJ recombination scenarios with the TCRdist pipeline. In a later analysis, each TCR beta chain was defined by its CDR3 amino acid sequence together with its V-gene family, and reads without a unique V-gene family were excluded. In a later analysis, 450 to 600 highly shared, low-generation-probability nucleotide sequences were removed to address suspected cross-contamination and a sequencing artifact. In a later analysis, a clonal expansion index for each public chain was calculated from normalized within-repertoire ranks of inferred template counts. In a later analysis, generation probabilities were computed using a VDJ recombination model fitted to out-of-frame rearrangements, and the results were checked against IGoR. In a later analysis, hypergeometric tests were used to score TCR-TCR, TCR-HLA and TCR-CMV co-occurrence, with a repertoire-size bias correction applied to TCR pairs. A later analysis estimated false discovery rates by permuting HLA or CMV assignments 20 times. In a later analysis, co-occurring TCRs were grouped using DBSCAN, with TCRdist sequence similarity added in when clustering inside HLA-allele-positive subsets. Repertoires with fewer than 30,000 or more than 120,000 public chains were left out of co-occurrence clustering, as were five repertoires with anomalous nucleotide sharing. Entries here come from immuneACCESS through TCRdb and include only in-frame sequences with V and J called. Some clones fail to appear in such tables; in the studies checked, an unresolved V gene covers under half of the shortfall, and the cause of the remainder is unknown. From that table come the V and J calls and clone size; the DNA was used to work out D and trimming. Counted in this sample were 100,000 to 150,000 clones; over 8.5% of them appeared once. The ten most abundant clones make up 5% to 6.5% of the sample.

Sequenced sample: PBMCs. This clonotype was obtained from a woman aged 40 to 55 in good health and CMV-seropositive.

The CDR3 protein is CASRTGVNTEAFF. The DNA reads as follows: TGTGCCAGCAGGACAGGGGTAAACACTGAAGCTTTCTTT. The chain is made from TRBV25-1 and TRBJ1-1; TRBD1 lines up with 8 middle nucleotides. The CDR3 starts with the cysteine, ends with the phenylalanine, and has 13 residues. This entry keeps only the CDR3 DNA: 39 bases, framed from base 1. From a lookup of the germline V gene, CDR1 and CDR2 are MGHDK and SYGVNS. For this chain, trimming is 6 bases at the V end and 2 bases at the J end, and the number of junction bases without a gene match is 2.